A single sample gave rise to the 15 T cell receptor beta chains below, sequenced in a study of cytomegalovirus exposure and HLA in healthy donors. Vbeta (60) and Jbeta (13) primers were used in the PCR. Some clones are missing from TCRdb's copy, which holds only in-frame ones; the method was immunoSEQ multiplex PCR. The table has 100,000 to 150,000 clones, about three quarters seen once; the top ten hold 2.9%. Input material: PBMCs. These receptors were collected from a human donor in good health.

The chain couples TRBV5-4 to TRBJ2-1; perhaps TRBD2 as D (5 bases). This CDR3 comprises 15 residues. Germline loops: CDR1 SGHNT, CDR2 YYREEE (reference sequence). Trimming took 1 base from V and 8 from J, leaving 16 bases between them. CDR3 nucleotides: TGTGCCAGCAGCTTGTGGGGTGACTACGGGGATGAGCAGTTCTTC. This sequence encodes CASSLWGDYGDEQFF.

The V call is TRBV27, the J call TRBJ2-1, with 11 bases identical to TRBD2. V dropped 5 bases and J dropped 12; count of bases not matched to a gene: 18. CDR1 and CDR2 (germline): MNHEY, SMNVEV (reference sequence). This CDR3 is built from 17 residues. The CDR3 protein is CASSPMTLISGRAWQFF. DNA for the CDR3: TGTGCCAGCAGTCCAATGACTTTGATTAGCGGGAGGGCCTGGCAGTTCTTC.

The chain combines TRBV11-2 with TRBJ1-1; D unclear. CDR3 length: 12 residues. V lost 1 base and J 5 bases, leaving 5 bases between the germline ends. The V gene's germline CDR1 is SGHAT and CDR2 FQNNGV. As DNA, the CDR3 is TGTGCCAGCAGCTTAGCCCATACTGAAGCTTTCTTT. It translates to CASSLAHTEAFF.

In this sample, this clone turned up a few times. The CDR3 spells CSVESAYEQYF. As DNA, the CDR3 is TGCAGCGTTGAGTCGGCCTACGAGCAGTACTTC. The chain carries TRBV29-1 and TRBJ2-7, with D unclear. CDR1 is SQVTM, CDR2 ANQGSEA, per germline. The germline V and J ends were trimmed by 3 bases and 2 bases, with 5 bases remaining between them. This CDR3 spans 11 amino acids.

This clone was found once. This chain links TRBV28 with TRBJ1-5; 7 bases agree with TRBD1. This CDR3 region has 18 residues. V trimming: 3 bases; J trimming: 0 bases; junction bases outside the gene matches: 11. Germline assignment: CDR1 MDHEN and CDR2 SYDVKM. The CDR3 sequence is CASSFTGQAIYSNQPQHF. CDR3 DNA sequence: TGTGCCAGCAGTTTTACTGGACAGGCTATATATAGCAATCAGCCCCAGCATTTT.

Notes on this clone: Other nucleotide sequences in the sample specify the same CDR3. The CDR3 nucleotides are TGTGCCATCAGAGTCCCGGGACAGGGATTGCGGAGCACCGAAGCTTTCTTT. This encodes CAIRVPGQGLRSTEAFF. The chain links TRBV10-3 to TRBJ1-1; 9 bases are a match to TRBD1. Germline values: CDR1 ENHRY, CDR2 SYGVKD. J was trimmed by 8 bases and V by 6 bases; bases with no gene match: 19. The length of the CDR3 is 17 residues.

This chain uses TRBV19 with TRBJ2-6, with unresolved D. Trimming shortened V by 6 bases and J by 0 bases, and 12 bases separated the two germline ends. This CDR3 has 16 residues. Germline loops: CDR1 LNHDA, CDR2 SQIVND (reference sequence). The CDR3 loop reads CASSFNLYSGANVLTF. For the CDR3, the DNA is TGTGCCAGTAGCTTCAATCTATACTCTGGGGCCAACGTCCTGACTTTC.

J is TRBJ1-1 and V is TRBV5-4; D possibly corresponds to TRBD1 (5 bases). V lost 0 bases and J lost 1, with 7 bases in between. The CDR3 consists of 14 residues. Germline V lookup: CDR1 SGHNT, CDR2 YYREEE (reference sequence). In DNA form, the CDR3 reads TGTGCCAGCAGCTTGGCCGGGGGGAACACTGAAGCTTTCTTT. This sequence encodes CASSLAGGNTEAFF.

V usage is TRBV4-1 and J usage is TRBJ1-1; TRBD1 agrees at 10 bases. The CDR3 loop spans 16 amino acids. After removal of 2 bases from V and 1 base from J, the junction contained 4 bases not matched to a gene. Germline V gives CDR1 MGHRA, CDR2 YSYEKL. The CDR3 coding sequence is TGCGCCAGCAGCCAACCTTGGGACAGGGGGAACACTGAAGCTTTCTTT. This gives the protein CASSQPWDRGNTEAFF.

There are a few counts of this clone. The chain joins TRBV7-9 to TRBJ2-5; the match to TRBD2 covers 9 bases. V lost 4 bases and J lost 1; bases outside the gene matches: 10. CDR3 length: 17 amino acids. Germline CDR1 is SEHNR and CDR2 is FQNEAQ (reference sequence). CDR3 sequence reads: CASSYPKGRGGQETQYF. The CDR3 DNA reads as TGTGCCAGCAGCTATCCTAAGGGGCGGGGGGGCCAAGAGACCCAGTACTTC.

Remarks on this clone: Relative to the germline gene, one junction end is altered; a read error may explain this. V is TRBV6-6 and J is TRBJ2-7; 7 bases line up with TRBD1. This CDR3 has 13 residues. The germline V gene has CDR1 MNHNY and CDR2 SVGAGI (reference sequence). The CDR3 DNA reads as TGTGTCAGCAGTCCCGGGACAGTCCACGAGCAGTACTTC. Translation gives CVSSPGTVHEQYF.

The chain carries TRBV5-1 and TRBJ2-1; 12 nucleotides align to TRBD2. V gave up 4 bases and J gave up 7 bases; unmatched junction bases: 6. The CDR3 runs to 15 residues. Per the germline V gene, CDR1 is SGHRS and CDR2 is YFSETQ. The CDR3 DNA is TGCGCCAGCAGCGCAACTAGCGGGAGGTCAAATGAGCAGTTCTTC. This gives the protein CASSATSGRSNEQFF.

V and J are TRBV7-6 and TRBJ1-2; no definite D call. The CDR3 is made up of 14 amino acids. Trimming took off 2 bases at V and 5 bases at J, with 12 bases between the two ends. From germline, CDR1 is SGHVS and CDR2 FNYEAQ. In DNA, the CDR3 is TGTGCCAGCAGCTTAATTCCGGGAGGGTATGGCTACACCTTC. Translated, it gives CASSLIPGGYGYTF.

Note on this clone: This sample includes further DNA sequences coding for the same CDR3. This chain joins TRBV5-4 and TRBJ2-3; possibly TRBD1 for D (7 bases). The V gene lost 0 bases and the J gene lost 3 bases, with 14 bases spanning the gap. There are 16 residues in the CDR3. CDR1 is SGHNT and CDR2 is YYREEE in the germline V gene (reference sequence). The CDR3 loop is CASSLGGQGGTDTQYF. The CDR3 region has the DNA TGTGCCAGCAGCTTGGGTGGTCAGGGGGGTACAGATACGCAGTATTTT.

Of note for this clone: Other DNA variants within this sample encode the same CDR3. The chain carries TRBV2 and TRBJ1-2; 7 bases align to TRBD1. The V gene end was trimmed by 6 bases and the J gene end by 5 bases; junction bases not matched to a gene: 18. Germline V gives CDR1 SNHLY, CDR2 FYNNEI. The CDR3 sequence is 17 residues long. The CDR3 DNA sequence: TGTGCCAGCAGCACCGGGGACAGAGGTATTAGAGGATATGGCTACACCTTC. It encodes CASSTGDRGIRGYGYTF.